The clone carrying this T cell receptor beta chain turned up a few times. Treatment specified: over 15 received Ad26.COV2.S at low or high dose, single or two shots; several received placebo; per-sample allocation not given. Specimen acquisition occurred on day 63 following the initial vaccine or placebo injection. Cohort 1b enrolled adults aged 18-55 years in Boston. An Ad26 vector expressing Wuhan-strain SARS-CoV-2 spike served as the vaccine. This table comes from immunoSEQ multiplex PCR, and its TCRdb copy is limited to in-frame clones, with some not included. The profile shows 350,000 to 450,000 clones, 80% to 90% of them singletons. This entry belongs to a study of Ad26.COV2.S vaccination and SARS-CoV-2 variants. Study background: Trial arm assignment for the donor was COV1001 Ad26.COV2.S.

The CDR3 extends over 13 amino acids. The germline V gene encodes CDR1 KGHSH and CDR2 LQKENI. Trimming stripped 2 bases from V and 5 bases from J, with 9 bases between. The clonotype comes from a person between 18 and 60 years old who received the Ad26.COV2.S COVID-19 vaccine or a placebo. The input for sequencing was peripheral blood, taken in a trial of Ad26.COV2.S vaccine versus placebo. V usage is TRBV18 and J usage is TRBJ1-1; D remains ambiguous. This CDR3 reads CASSPGSRTEAFF. The CDR3, as DNA: TGTGCCAGCTCACCAGGCAGTAGGACTGAAGCTTTCTTT.